This is a list of T cell receptor beta chains from one sample in a study of cytotoxic CD8 clonotypes in ibrutinib-treated CLL. Clones were read by immunoSEQ multiplex PCR, and TCRdb kept only the in-frame ones, dropping some. The profile shows tens of thousands of clones, around nine tenths of them singletons. Sequencing was performed on PBMCs, taken after 12 months of ibrutinib treatment. The source is a human donor with chronic lymphocytic leukemia. CDR3s include the opening cysteine and the closing phenylalanine or tryptophan. The D gene is left open where the match is weak. Only part of the rows carry a size: once, few, many, or a class if the clone is expanded.

TRBJ1-4,NA,NA,TRBV9,CASSLTGTTNEKLFF,TGTGCCAGCAGCTTAACAGGGACAACTAATGAAAAACTGTTTTTT
TRBJ2-3,NA,NA,TRBV11-2,CASSPGAGARRTQYF,TGTGCCAGCAGCCCGGGGGCGGGGGCCCGTCGCACGCAGTATTTT
TRBJ2-7,NA,TRBD2,TRBV27,CASSTWTSGSYEQYF,TGTGCCAGCAGTACGTGGACTAGCGGGAGTTACGAGCAGTACTTC
TRBJ1-2,NA,TRBD1,TRBV19,CASSARQGANGYTF,TGTGCCAGTAGTGCACGACAGGGGGCGAATGGCTACACCTTC
TRBJ2-1,NA,NA,TRBV29-1,CSVQARDVYNEQFF,TGCAGCGTTCAGGCTCGCGATGTCTACAATGAGCAGTTCTTC
TRBJ2-3,NA,TRBD2,TRBV11-2,CASSLTGLAIRTDTQYF,TGTGCCAGCAGCTTAACGGGACTAGCGATTCGCACAGATACGCAGTATTTT
TRBJ1-2,few,NA,TRBV2,CASTPGPVTYGYTF,TGTGCCAGCACCCCAGGGCCCGTAACATATGGCTACACCTTC
TRBJ2-3,NA,TRBD2,TRBV7-2,CASSLVSGSTDTQYF,TGTGCCAGCAGCCTAGTGAGCGGGAGTACAGATACGCAGTATTTT
TRBJ2-7,few,TRBD2,TRBV19,CASSLREGGRYEQYF,TGTGCCAGTAGCCTCCGGGAGGGAGGAAGGTACGAGCAGTACTTC
TRBJ2-7,NA,NA,TRBV13,CASNIRSSYEQYF,TGTGCCAGCAACATCAGGAGCTCCTACGAGCAGTACTTC